This note documents a single T cell receptor (beta chain) sequence. Its antigen is still unknown. The CDR3 is made up of 16 amino acids. The V gene lost 0 bases and the J gene lost 2 bases, with 11 bases spanning the gap. Germline assignment: CDR1 SGHTA and CDR2 FQGNSA. Second-dose timings of about 4 or about 12 weeks were pooled. This sample stems from a study of T cell responses to AZD1222 COVID-19 vaccine. General study results and limits: Baseline serology detected seropositivity in only six AZD1222 recipients. The CD4 TCRs associated with vaccination extended across spike and predominated at 160-218 and 743-854. Sampled repertoires all dated from after the peak T cell response.

This table comes from immunoSEQ multiplex PCR, and its TCRdb copy is limited to in-frame clones, with some not included. The sample holds some 140,000 clones, over 85% seen once. The chain couples TRBV7-2 to TRBJ1-5; D uncertain. This clonotype originated in an adult who received the AZD1222 COVID-19 vaccine. The material was peripheral blood, obtained 28 days after the second AZD1222 dose. The CDR3 spells CASSLASDYRNQPQHF. The CDR3 nucleotides read TGTGCCAGCAGCTTAGCCTCAGACTATCGCAATCAGCCCCAGCATTTT. The full variable domain, in which reference TRBV7-2 and TRBJ1-5 provide the parts outside the CDR3, is GAGVSQSPSNKVTEKGKDVELRCDPISGHTALYWYRQSLGQGLEFLIYFQGNSAPDKSGLPSDRFSAERTGGSVSTLTIQRTQQEDSAVYLCASSLASDYRNQPQHFGDGTRLSIL.